The 21 T cell receptor beta chains below were found in one sample sequenced in a study of somatic mutations in cytotoxic T cells in rheumatoid arthritis. The method was immunoSEQ multiplex PCR; TCRdb's version includes in-frame clones alone and lacks a portion of them. The sample shows approximately 13,000 clones, under 75% of them seen only once. Specimen: CD8+ T cells sorted from blood. The source of these receptors is a woman in her forties in good health.

This clone was observed a single time. This chain links TRBV27 with TRBJ1-1, with 7 bases fitting TRBD1. V trimming: 5 bases; J trimming: 2 bases; junction bases outside the gene matches: 11. The CDR3 has 16 amino acids. Per germline, CDR1 MNHEY and CDR2 SMNVEV (reference sequence). The CDR3 coding sequence is TGTGCCAGCAGTCCAATAGGAACAGGGGTTAACACTGAAGCTTTCTTT. Translated: CASSPIGTGVNTEAFF.

V and J are TRBV6-5 and TRBJ2-1; tentative D call: TRBD1 (6 bases). The CDR3 covers 14 residues. Trimming left V 5 bases short and J 12 bases short, with 20 bases between. Looked up from germline, CDR1 is MNHEY and CDR2 is SVGAGI. CDR3 nucleotides: TGTGCCAGCAGTAACGGTTACAGGGCTAAGGGGCAGTTCTTC. Translating it yields CASSNGYRAKGQFF.

This clone was detected a few times. The gene calls are TRBV28 and TRBJ1-5; D not resolved. Germline-derived CDR1 and CDR2 are MDHEN and SYDVKM. Deletions cut 8 bases from V and 5 bases from J, with 13 bases between. The CDR3 length is 13 residues. The CDR3 DNA reads TGTGCCAGCGGGTTGGGCCCGCATCAGCCCCAGCATTTT. It codes for CASGLGPHQPQHF.

The J gene is TRBJ2-7, the V gene TRBV27; D ambiguous. CDR1 is MNHEY, CDR2 SMNVEV, per germline (reference sequence). The V gene lost 6 bases and the J gene lost 5 bases, with 14 bases spanning the gap. This CDR3 has 13 residues. CDR3 sequence reads: CASSSTMGNEQYF. For the CDR3, the DNA is TGTGCCAGCAGCTCCACTATGGGTAACGAGCAGTACTTC.

V is TRBV6-5 and J is TRBJ1-2; TRBD1 is a possible D gene (6 bases). CDR1 is MNHEY and CDR2 is SVGAGI in the germline V gene. The V gene lost 6 bases and the J gene lost 7 bases, with 18 bases spanning the gap. This CDR3 comprises 14 residues. Here the CDR3 reads CASRSRGGASGYTF. CDR3 DNA: TGTGCCAGCAGATCTCGAGGGGGGGCGTCTGGCTACACCTTC.

The chain uses TRBV7-3 and TRBJ2-3; 13 bases fit TRBD2. CDR3 length: 16 residues. CDR1 and CDR2 (germline): SGHTA, FQGTGA. V was pared by 5 bases and J by 8 bases, with 10 bases of the junction left unmatched. The CDR3 DNA is TGTGCCAGCAGCCCCAGGACTAGCGGGAGCATGGGTACGCAGTATTTT. Translated, it gives CASSPRTSGSMGTQYF.

The chain has TRBV6-6 and TRBJ2-1, with no clear D. CDR3 length: 13 amino acids. Germline V gives CDR1 MNHNY, CDR2 SVGAGI (reference sequence). V lost 1 base and J 6 bases, leaving 7 bases between the germline ends. The CDR3 is CASSYYPGNEQFF. The CDR3 nucleotides are TGTGCCAGCAGTTACTACCCAGGCAATGAGCAGTTCTTC.

The rearrangement links TRBV19 to TRBJ2-7; D unclear. The germline CDR1 and CDR2 sequences are LNHDA and SQIVND (reference sequence). V lost 1 base and J 3 bases, leaving 10 bases between the germline ends. The CDR3 length is 14 residues. DNA of the CDR3: TGTGCCAGTAGTATAGGCGGTAGCAGCTACGAGCAGTACTTC. Amino acid sequence: CASSIGGSSYEQYF.

The chain uses TRBV28 and TRBJ1-5; 7 bases match TRBD1. The CDR3 spans 14 residues. The germline V gene encodes CDR1 MDHEN and CDR2 SYDVKM. V shed 9 bases and J 4 bases; nucleotides not matched to a gene: 9. DNA of the CDR3: TGTGCCAGTACAGGGGAGGACTGGAATCAGCCCCAGCATTTT. Protein: CASTGEDWNQPQHF. Variable domain in full (rest from reference TRBV28 and TRBJ1-5): DVKVTQSSRYLVKRTGEKVFLECVQDMDHENMFWYRQDPGLGLRLIYFSYDVKMKEKGDIPEGYSVSREKKERFSLILESASTNQTSMYLCASTGEDWNQPQHFGDGTRLSIL.

The rearrangement joins TRBV11-3 to TRBJ2-5; 7 bases are a match to TRBD2. J lost 2 bases, V lost 3 bases, and 6 bases had no gene match. The V gene's germline CDR1 is SGHNT and CDR2 YENEEA. CDR3 size: 15 residues. This chain's CDR3 is CASSLWLAAQETQYF. For the CDR3, the DNA is TGTGCCAGCAGCTTGTGGCTAGCGGCACAAGAGACCCAGTACTTC.

This sequence joins TRBV7-9 and TRBJ1-2, with no clear D. V was shortened by 7 bases and J by 3 bases, with 15 bases between the two germline ends. CDR3 size: 14 residues. CDR1 is SEHNR, CDR2 FQNEAQ, per germline (reference sequence). CDR3 in DNA: TGTGCCAGCACCCGTCTGGGTCTCGACTATGGCTACACCTTC. It translates to CASTRLGLDYGYTF.

In this sample, this clone turned up once. The chain recombines TRBV10-2 with TRBJ2-3; no clear D gene. V lost 6 bases and J 0 bases, leaving 10 bases between the germline ends. There are 14 residues in the CDR3. Germline lookup yields CDR1 WSHSY and CDR2 SAAADI. The CDR3 region is CASSLSRSTDTQYF. DNA of the CDR3: TGCGCCAGCAGCCTCAGCCGAAGCACAGATACGCAGTATTTT.

The genes are TRBV10-3 and TRBJ2-7; 10 bases are a match to TRBD1. J lost 5 bases, V lost 2 bases, and 6 bases had no gene match. CDR1 and CDR2 (germline): ENHRY, SYGVKD. The CDR3 contains 15 residues. The CDR3 protein is CAISEGQGVVDEQYF. The DNA for the CDR3 is TGTGCCATCAGTGAGGGACAGGGGGTAGTCGACGAGCAGTACTTC.

The chain employs TRBV7-8 and TRBJ2-7; D remains ambiguous. This CDR3 is 15 amino acids long. V was trimmed by 1 base and J by 9 bases, leaving 19 bases between them. Germline CDR1 SGHVS, CDR2 FQNEAQ. For the CDR3, the DNA is TGTGCCAGCAGCTTAGAGCCTACCTCGGGCGGACCGCAGTACGTC. It is translated as CASSLEPTSGGPQYV.

The rearrangement joins TRBV9 to TRBJ1-1; D remains unclear. The CDR3 is 12 amino acids. Germline V gene lookup returns CDR1 SGDLS and CDR2 YYNGEE. V was shortened by 3 bases and J by 1 base, with 4 bases between the two germline ends. CDR3 in DNA: TGTGCCAGCAGCGGGCAGAACACTGAAGCTTTCTTT. Translating it yields CASSGQNTEAFF.

The J gene is TRBJ2-3, the V gene TRBV27; 7 nucleotides align to TRBD2. CDR1 and CDR2 (germline): MNHEY, SMNVEV (reference sequence). The CDR3 runs to 16 residues. The V segment lost 3 bases and the J segment 7 bases; nucleotides outside the gene matches: 13. The CDR3 is CASSFSTRGSRNTQYF. The CDR3, as DNA: TGTGCCAGCAGTTTTTCTACGCGCGGGAGCCGAAATACGCAGTATTTT.

This clone showed up just a few times. Written as DNA, the CDR3 is TGTGCCAGCAGCTTAGGGGGCGCGGGAAACACTGAAGCTTTCTTT. Protein product: CASSLGGAGNTEAFF. The chain recombines TRBV11-2 with TRBJ1-1; weak D call: TRBD1 (5 bases). There are 15 residues in the CDR3. From germline, CDR1 is SGHAT and CDR2 FQNNGV. Trimming removed 1 base from V and 2 bases from J, with 11 bases in between. The full variable domain, rest sourced from reference TRBV11-2 and TRBJ1-1, is EAGVAQSPRYKIIEKRQSVAFWCNPISGHATLYWYQQILGQGPKLLIQFQNNGVVDDSQLPKDRFSAERLKGVDSTLKIQPAKLEDSAVYLCASSLGGAGNTEAFFGQGTRLTVV.

V usage is TRBV28 and J usage is TRBJ2-3; D is possibly TRBD2 (5 bases). Germline V lookup: CDR1 MDHEN, CDR2 SYDVKM. The CDR3 has 16 amino acids. V was trimmed by 5 bases and J by 0 bases, leaving 15 bases between them. CDR3 sequence: CASSPIRGPSTDTQYF. The CDR3 DNA follows: TGTGCCAGCAGTCCCATTCGCGGGCCTAGCACAGATACGCAGTATTTT.

CDR3 protein: CASSLGGDTGELFF. Written as DNA, the CDR3 is TGCGCCAGCAGCTTGGGGGGGGACACCGGGGAGCTGTTTTTT. This chain links TRBV5-1 with TRBJ2-2; D may be TRBD2 (6 bases). Germline V lookup: CDR1 SGHRS, CDR2 YFSETQ. Trimming shortened V by 0 bases and J by 3 bases, and 6 bases separated the two germline ends. The CDR3 has 14 residues.

This clone was detected once. This chain links TRBV19 with TRBJ1-1, with no clear D. With 3 bases removed from V and 8 bases from J, the gap between germline ends came to 7 bases. Per the germline V gene, CDR1 is LNHDA and CDR2 is SQIVND (reference sequence). The CDR3 runs to 11 residues. CDR3 bases: TGTGCCAGTAGTATTGGGCAGGAAGCTTTCTTT. Amino acids: CASSIGQEAFF.

V is TRBV19 and J is TRBJ2-1; D may be TRBD2 (5 bases). Trimming removed 3 bases at V and 8 bases at J, with 5 bases between. The CDR3 sequence is 11 residues long. Germline V gene lookup returns CDR1 LNHDA and CDR2 SQIVND (reference sequence). Here the CDR3 reads CASSIGDEQFF. CDR3 coding DNA: TGTGCCAGTAGTATCGGGGATGAGCAGTTCTTC.